Shown below are 25 T cell receptor beta chains from a single sample sequenced in a study of T cells in localized non-small cell lung cancer. The protocol was immunoSEQ multiplex PCR, while the TCRdb copy is restricted to in-frame clones and leaves out a portion. The sample carries roughly 70,000 clones, about 90% recorded once. The source material was peripheral blood, sampled before any cancer treatment. These TCRs come from a male donor older than 55 with stage III squamous cell lung carcinoma.

This clone was recorded once. The genes are TRBV9 and TRBJ2-2, with D perhaps TRBD1 (6 bases). The germline CDR1 and CDR2 sequences are SGDLS and YYNGEE. CDR3 length equals 19 residues. V was clipped by 3 bases and J by 0 bases, with 21 bases between them. The CDR3 is CASSGAGALSGTNTGELFF. The CDR3 bases are TGTGCCAGCAGCGGGGCAGGGGCTTTATCGGGTACGAACACCGGGGAGCTGTTTTTT.

The V and J genes are TRBV6-1 and TRBJ2-7; 7 positions match TRBD1. CDR3 length: 14 amino acids. Germline assignment: CDR1 MNHNS and CDR2 SASEGT. With V trimmed by 8 bases and J by 1 base, 8 bases remained unmatched. The CDR3 here is CASGGQEASYEQYF. CDR3 coding DNA: TGTGCCAGCGGCGGACAGGAGGCTTCCTACGAGCAGTACTTC.

The rearrangement uses TRBV19 and TRBJ1-3; D unresolved. Germline CDR1 reads LNHDA; CDR2 reads SQIVND (reference sequence). Trimming stripped 3 bases from V and 5 bases from J, with 5 bases between. The CDR3 sequence is 12 residues long. This CDR3 reads CASSIRRNTIYF. CDR3 coding DNA: TGTGCCAGTAGTATTCGGCGAAACACCATATATTTT. Filled out from reference TRBV19 and TRBJ1-3, the complete variable domain reads DGGITQSPKYLFRKEGQNVTLSCEQNLNHDAMYWYRQDPGQGLRLIYYSQIVNDFQKGDIAEGYSVSREKKESFPLTVTSAQKNPTAFYLCASSIRRNTIYFGEGSWLTVV.

CDR3 in DNA: TGCGCCAGCAGCCAATTGGGACTCTCTGGAAACACCATATATTTT. Protein: CASSQLGLSGNTIYF. The chain combines TRBV4-1 with TRBJ1-3, with a weak D call TRBD1 (5 bases). Germline V gene lookup returns CDR1 MGHRA and CDR2 YSYEKL. The V gene lost 2 bases and the J gene lost 0 bases, with 8 bases spanning the gap. This CDR3 is 15 amino acids long.

The chain has TRBV18 and TRBJ1-2; D is possibly TRBD1 (5 bases). The germline CDR1 and CDR2 sequences are KGHSH and LQKENI. This CDR3 has 15 amino acids. V was clipped by 1 base and J by 4 bases, with 13 bases between them. CDR3 coding DNA: TGTGCCAGCTCACCACGGGGGGGGTCTTCCTATGGCTACACCTTC. Translating it yields CASSPRGGSSYGYTF. The full variable domain, rest sourced from reference TRBV18 and TRBJ1-2, is NAGVMQNPRHLVRRRGQEARLRCSPMKGHSHVYWYRQLPEEGLKFMVYLQKENIIDESGMPKERFSAEFPKEGPSILRIQQVVRGDSAAYFCASSPRGGSSYGYTFGSGTRLTVV.

The chain carries TRBV2 and TRBJ1-2; 7 bases line up with TRBD1. The CDR3 has 14 residues. Germline CDR1 SNHLY, CDR2 FYNNEI. V was clipped by 6 bases and J by 4 bases; unmatched bases: 8. The CDR3 sequence: CASSRDRLIYGYTF. CDR3 sequence (DNA): TGTGCCAGCAGCCGGGACAGACTTATCTATGGCTACACCTTC.

The chain recombines TRBV30 with TRBJ1-1; possible D gene TRBD1, 5 bases. Germline-derived CDR1 and CDR2 are GTSNPN and SVGIG (reference sequence). V lost 3 bases and J 2 bases, leaving 13 bases between the germline ends. This CDR3 comprises 14 residues. The CDR3 DNA follows: TGTGCCTGGAGGAAGGCGGGACTAAACACTGAAGCTTTCTTT. It specifies CAWRKAGLNTEAFF.

This chain uses TRBV6-1 with TRBJ2-5, with 10 bases lining up with TRBD1. Germline CDR1 reads MNHNS; CDR2 reads SASEGT. V shed 5 bases and J 4 bases; nucleotides not matched to a gene: 7. The CDR3 contains 15 residues. DNA for the CDR3: TGTGCCAGCAGTACCGGGACAGGGGTCACAGAGACCCAGTACTTC. Amino acids: CASSTGTGVTETQYF.

The V call is TRBV7-9, the J call TRBJ1-4; 8 positions agree with TRBD1. The CDR3 totals 15 residues. V dropped 5 bases and J dropped 5; count of bases not matched to a gene: 7. The V gene's germline CDR1 is SEHNR and CDR2 FQNEAQ (reference sequence). The chain's CDR3 is CASSENRGSNEKLFF. As DNA, the CDR3 is TGTGCCAGCAGCGAAAACAGGGGGTCGAATGAAAAACTGTTTTTT. The whole variable domain, remainder taken from reference TRBV7-9 and TRBJ1-4, is DTGVSQNPRHKITKRGQNVTFRCDPISEHNRLYWYRQTLGQGPEFLTYFQNEAQLEKSRLLSDRFSAERPKGSFSTLEIQRTEQGDSAMYLCASSENRGSNEKLFFGSGTQLSVL.

The J gene is TRBJ1-4, the V gene TRBV11-2; 8 nucleotides line up with TRBD1. The CDR3 sequence is 14 residues long. With 1 base clipped from V and 7 bases from J, the junction kept 2 bases outside the gene matches. Germline lookup yields CDR1 SGHAT and CDR2 FQNNGV. This CDR3 is CASSLATGGEKLFF. DNA of the CDR3: TGTGCCAGCAGCTTAGCCACAGGGGGTGAAAAACTGTTTTTT. The complete variable domain, with remaining parts taken from reference TRBV11-2 and TRBJ1-4, reads EAGVAQSPRYKIIEKRQSVAFWCNPISGHATLYWYQQILGQGPKLLIQFQNNGVVDDSQLPKDRFSAERLKGVDSTLKIQPAKLEDSAVYLCASSLATGGEKLFFGSGTQLSVL.

This CDR3 is CSVEEGTGGGYEQYF. DNA of the CDR3: TGCAGCGTTGAAGAGGGGACAGGGGGTGGCTACGAGCAGTACTTC. The chain employs TRBV29-1 and TRBJ2-7, with 11 bases lining up with TRBD1. Trimming removed 0 bases from V and 3 bases from J; junction bases left unmatched: 4. Germline lookup yields CDR1 SQVTM and CDR2 ANQGSEA. The CDR3 has 15 amino acids.

The V gene is TRBV19, the J gene TRBJ1-6, with 10 nucleotides matching TRBD1. The V segment lost 5 bases and the J segment 10 bases; nucleotides outside the gene matches: 8. The V gene's germline CDR1 is LNHDA and CDR2 SQIVND (reference sequence). The CDR3 spans 15 residues. The CDR3, as DNA: TGTGCCAGTAGTGCGGGACAGGGGAGCGACTCACCCCTCCACTTT. This codes for CASSAGQGSDSPLHF.

This chain joins TRBV4-2 and TRBJ2-1, with D perhaps matching TRBD2 (5 bases). CDR1 LGHNA and CDR2 YNFKEQ come from the germline V gene. CDR3 length: 14 amino acids. With 4 bases removed from V and 2 bases from J, the gap between germline ends came to 9 bases. The CDR3 DNA follows: TGTGCCAGCAGCCTAGGAGGACCCTACAATGAGCAGTTCTTC. It translates to CASSLGGPYNEQFF.

This clone has only one observation. The chain has TRBV6-1 and TRBJ2-7, with a tentative D call TRBD2 (6 bases). Germline V gene lookup returns CDR1 MNHNS and CDR2 SASEGT. This CDR3 contains 15 residues. V was pared by 3 bases and J by 4 bases, with 16 bases between. The CDR3 is CASSEGYGGYYEQYV. CDR3 nucleotides: TGTGCCAGCAGTGAGGGGTATGGGGGGTATTACGAGCAGTACGTC.

This chain uses TRBV27 with TRBJ1-5, with D maybe TRBD1 (6 bases). The CDR3 is 14 residues long. Between the trimmed V and J ends, which lost 3 bases and 4 bases, there was a span of 10 bases. Germline CDR1 is MNHEY and CDR2 is SMNVEV (reference sequence). The CDR3 loop is CASSFGQGNQPQHF. In DNA form, the CDR3 reads TGTGCCAGCAGTTTTGGGCAGGGGAATCAGCCCCAGCATTTT.

V gene TRBV6-1 combines with J gene TRBJ1-3, with D hard to call. The germline gives CDR1 MNHNS, CDR2 SASEGT. Trimming cost V 4 bases and J 2 bases, with 12 bases left between them. The CDR3 is 15 residues long. In nucleotides, the CDR3 is TGTGCCAGCAGTGGGAGGAAACCCACTGGAAACACCATATATTTT. As protein: CASSGRKPTGNTIYF.

This clone was observed a single time. The chain couples TRBV2 to TRBJ2-4, with D possibly being TRBD2 (6 bases). Germline V lookup: CDR1 SNHLY, CDR2 FYNNEI. CDR3 length: 14 residues. Deletions cut 5 bases from V and 0 bases from J, with 8 bases between. CDR3 residues: CASSRGVAKNIQYF. CDR3 sequence (DNA): TGTGCCAGCAGTCGCGGGGTAGCCAAAAACATTCAGTACTTC.

This clone was recorded once. The chain has TRBV30 and TRBJ1-5, with TRBD1 as a possible D gene (5 bases). This CDR3 is 14 amino acids long. The germline gives CDR1 GTSNPN, CDR2 SVGIG (reference sequence). Trimming shortened V by 5 bases and J by 4 bases, and 15 bases separated the two germline ends. For the CDR3, the DNA is TGTGCCTGGCAGGGAGACGGTCGGAATCAGCCCCAGCATTTT. Translated, it gives CAWQGDGRNQPQHF. The full variable domain, its missing parts supplied by reference TRBV30 and TRBJ1-5, is SQTIHQWPATLVQPVGSPLSLECTVEGTSNPNLYWYRQAAGRGLQLLFYSVGIGQISSEVPQNLSASRPQDRQFILSSKKLLLSDSGFYLCAWQGDGRNQPQHFGDGTRLSIL.

The chain couples TRBV11-2 to TRBJ2-5; D remains ambiguous. Germline-derived CDR1 and CDR2 are SGHAT and FQNNGV. V was clipped by 3 bases and J by 2 bases, with 4 bases between them. The CDR3 has 12 amino acids. The CDR3 coding sequence is TGTGCCAGCAGCTTCGGACAAGAGACCCAGTACTTC. The encoded protein is CASSFGQETQYF.

V is TRBV5-4 and J is TRBJ2-1; possibly TRBD2 for D (5 bases). The V end lost 0 bases, the J end lost 6 bases, and 10 bases lay between the germline ends. CDR3 length equals 14 residues. The germline V gene encodes CDR1 SGHNT and CDR2 YYREEE (reference sequence). The CDR3 loop reads CASSLAGIGNEQFF. The CDR3 DNA is TGTGCCAGCAGCTTGGCGGGGATTGGCAATGAGCAGTTCTTC. The whole variable domain, filled in from reference TRBV5-4 and TRBJ2-1, reads ETGVTQSPTHLIKTRGQQVTLRCSSQSGHNTVSWYQQALGQGPQFIFQYYREEENGRGNFPPRFSGLQFPNYSSELNVNALELDDSALYLCASSLAGIGNEQFFGPGTRLTVL.

This rearrangement joins TRBV6-6 to TRBJ2-3; D is perhaps TRBD2 (5 bases). Between the trimmed V and J ends, which lost 11 bases and 5 bases, there was a span of 14 bases. Germline loops: CDR1 MNHNY, CDR2 SVGAGI (reference sequence). The CDR3 is 12 amino acids. In DNA form, the CDR3 reads TGTGCCTCTGAGAGGGCGGGAGATACGCAGTATTTT. This sequence encodes CASERAGDTQYF.

CDR3 protein: CASRAVRSDTTDTQYF. The CDR3 DNA follows: TGTGCCAGCAGGGCTGTAAGAAGCGACACCACAGATACGCAGTATTTT. The chain recombines TRBV2 with TRBJ2-3; D not resolved. Germline lookup yields CDR1 SNHLY and CDR2 FYNNEI. V was clipped by 6 bases and J by 2 bases, with 18 bases between them. CDR3 length: 16 residues.

The chain is built from TRBV28 and TRBJ1-1; 8 positions agree with TRBD1. The J segment lost 11 bases and the V segment lost 7 bases, leaving 15 bases of the junction unmatched. This CDR3 is 14 amino acids long. The germline V gene encodes CDR1 MDHEN and CDR2 SYDVKM. This CDR3 is CASKLSRDRFVAFF. The CDR3 nucleotides are TGTGCCAGCAAATTATCCCGGGACAGGTTTGTCGCTTTCTTT. The full variable domain, completed using reference TRBV28 and TRBJ1-1, is DVKVTQSSRYLVKRTGEKVFLECVQDMDHENMFWYRQDPGLGLRLIYFSYDVKMKEKGDIPEGYSVSREKKERFSLILESASTNQTSMYLCASKLSRDRFVAFFGQGTRLTVV.

The chain joins TRBV6-4 to TRBJ2-2; D is uncertain. The CDR3 consists of 13 residues. V lost 2 bases to trimming and J lost 4 bases, with 5 bases between them. Germline V gene lookup returns CDR1 MRHNA and CDR2 SNTAGT. The CDR3 reads CASSDRATGELFF. In DNA form, the CDR3 reads TGTGCCAGCAGTGACAGGGCCACCGGGGAGCTGTTTTTT.

The chain recombines TRBV7-8 with TRBJ1-2, with unresolved D. This CDR3 contains 13 residues. Trimming cost V 5 bases and J 7 bases, with 14 bases left between them. Germline V gene sequence: CDR1 SGHVS, CDR2 FQNEAQ. CDR3 nucleotide sequence: TGTGCCAGCAGCCCCGGCGCGGATACTGGCTACACCTTC. Its protein product is CASSPGADTGYTF.